This T cell receptor (beta chain) came from a study of neoadjuvant anti-PD-1 for oral cavity cancer. Overall study context: Before surgery, most patients got three to four biweekly 3 mg/kg nivolumab doses.

The CDR3 length is 14 residues. Trimming took 6 bases from V and 0 from J, leaving 11 bases between them. Germline V CDR1 and CDR2: MDHEN, SYDVKM. Profiling relied on immunoSEQ multiplex PCR, and the TCRdb table lists in-frame clones only, not all of them. The sample records roughly 13,000 clones, roughly 70% being singletons. This TCR came from a person aged 40 to 85 with oral cavity squamous cell carcinoma. This rearrangement joins TRBV28 to TRBJ1-2, with D maybe TRBD1 (5 bases). This specimen was PBMCs, taken before nivolumab (anti-PD-1) treatment. The CDR3, as DNA: TGTGCCAGCAGATGGGGCAGGGCTAACTATGGCTACACCTTC. Protein sequence: CASRWGRANYGYTF.